What follows describes a single T cell receptor (beta chain). The clone's antigen remains unknown. Base qualities are not at hand, and no much larger clone is one base apart. The immunoSEQ Assay, a bias-controlled multiplex PCR, was used to amplify TCRbeta CDR3 regions from genomic DNA. The authors processed their data as follows. Nucleated cell counts per sample were estimated from amplification of reference gene primers within the assay. To quantify the absolute abundance of each unique TCRbeta CDR3 rearrangement, sequence reads were collapsed and filtered. For each sample, productive Simpson clonality was calculated as the square root of Simpson's diversity index over productive rearrangements. In its TCRdb copy, this immuneACCESS table keeps in-frame sequences only and misses some clones. Where compared with another copy, unresolved V genes explain less than half of these, and the others have no known cause. V and J calls and clone size are as listed in that table; D and trimming were resolved from the DNA. This sample comprises around 220,000 clones, approximately 86% of them detected only once. About 6% of the sample is in the top ten clones.

CDR1 and CDR2 are read off the germline V gene as KGHSH and LQKENI. A distance of 12 bases separates the germline ends of V and J, which lose 6 bases and 9 bases respectively. The CDR3 goes from the cysteine to the phenylalanine over 12 residues. CDR3 DNA is the only sequence kept; it has 36 bases, read in frame from the first base. The data originate from a study of blood T cell repertoires in COVID-19 (dated by TCRdb to about 2020). Concerning the study at large: Samples from collaborators originated in the United States, Italy and Spain and spanned both the acute and convalescent phases of COVID-19. The material from the prospective study consisted of cDNA or gDNA derived from T cells, B-cell-depleted T cells, or PBMCs. The dataset comprised deeply sampled blood TCRbeta repertoires from subjects exposed to, actively infected with, or recovered from COVID-19. The repertoires were made available in a free public database intended to serve as a resource for research on the immune response to SARS-CoV-2. The samples were drawn from the first 160 participants of the ongoing ImmuneRACE study and from roughly 1,300 subjects provided by 6 global collaborators. Sample metadata almost always included a de-identified subject ID, COVID-19 status, age in years and sex. HLA class I and class II types, where available, came from metadata supplied by the sample provider rather than from assay-based typing. The paper's findings and limits, for the study overall: How much clinical and demographic metadata was included differed by source and by participant, and the metadata was provided uncurated.

Participants in the prospective study were aged roughly 18 to 100 years, lived in 24 United States geographic areas, and enrolled through a virtual design. To assign participants to cohorts, the prospective study relied on clinical history that participants themselves reported in a screening survey and a study questionnaire. Each participant in the prospective study had whole blood, serum and a nasopharyngeal or oropharyngeal swab collected by mobile phlebotomists. Participants in the prospective study had the option to provide additional blood draws and questionnaires over a 2-month period. Prospective study blood samples were shipped either frozen or at room temperature before DNA extraction.

Material for sequencing was PBMCs or T cells enriched from blood (not recorded which). This receptor was taken from a woman in her 30s with acute COVID-19. The chain employs TRBV18 and TRBJ2-1; the D gene remains uncertain. Read as DNA, the sequence is TGTGCCAGCTCGGTCCGATCGGTTGAGCAGTTCTTC. Protein translation: CASSVRSVEQFF.